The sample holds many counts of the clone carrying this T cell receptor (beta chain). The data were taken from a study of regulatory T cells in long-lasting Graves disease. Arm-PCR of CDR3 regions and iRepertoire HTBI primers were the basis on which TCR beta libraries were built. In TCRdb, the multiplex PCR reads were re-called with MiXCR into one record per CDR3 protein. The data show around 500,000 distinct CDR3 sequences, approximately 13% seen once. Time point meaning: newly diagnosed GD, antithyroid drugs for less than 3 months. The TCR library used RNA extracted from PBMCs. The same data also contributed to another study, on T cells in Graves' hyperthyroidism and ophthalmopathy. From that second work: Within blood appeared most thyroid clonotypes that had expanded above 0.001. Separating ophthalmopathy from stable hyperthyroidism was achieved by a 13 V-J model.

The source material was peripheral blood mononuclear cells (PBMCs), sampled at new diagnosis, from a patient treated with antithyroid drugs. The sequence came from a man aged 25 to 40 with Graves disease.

Here the CDR3 DNA reads TGTGCCAGCACCTTCGCCTCCTACGAGCAGTACTTC. This translates into CASTFASYEQYF. The chain couples TRBV12-3 or TRBV12-4 to TRBJ2-7, with D unresolved. The CDR3 runs 12 residues. The germline V and J ends were trimmed by 7 bases and 0 bases, with 7 bases remaining between them.